The rows below give T cell receptor beta chains drawn from one sample of a study of T cells in Graves' hyperthyroidism and ophthalmopathy. TCRdb redid the calling of the multiplex PCR reads with MiXCR, one entry per CDR3 protein. This table holds about 380,000 distinct CDR3 sequences, approximately 14% found once. The source material was blood. The receptors were gathered from a woman between 55 and 75 years old with Graves' hyperthyroidism. CDR3s include the opening cysteine and the closing phenylalanine or tryptophan. A D gene is named only where the DNA matches it firmly. Rows may omit the clone size; those that give it use once, few, many or a size class.

CASSLSAGVIDTQYF | TGTGCCAGCAGCTTATCAGCGGGAGTCATAGATACGCAGTATTTT | TRBJ2-3 | many | TRBD2 | TRBV7-9
CASSSFGKSNTEAFF | TGTGCCAGCAGCTCATTCGGAAAATCGAACACTGAAGCTTTCTTT | TRBJ1-1 | many | - | TRBV7-3
CASSQDAVWGYTF | TGTGCCAGCAGCCAAGATGCCGTCTGGGGCTACACCTTC | TRBJ1-2 | many | - | TRBV3-1
CASSSTDRQNTEAFF | TGTGCCAGCAGCTCTACCGACAGGCAGAACACTGAAGCTTTCTTT | TRBJ1-1 | - | - | TRBV5-5
CASRGTSGKGGREQYF | TGTGCCAGCAGGGGAACTAGCGGGAAGGGGGGTAGAGAGCAGTACTTC | TRBJ2-7 | few | TRBD2 | TRBV6-1
CASSFSGRGASYNEQFF | TGCGCCAGCAGCTTTTCCGGACGGGGGGCCTCCTACAATGAGCAGTTCTTC | TRBJ2-1 | - | - | TRBV5-1
CSARPSGRANNEQFF | TGCAGTGCTAGACCGAGCGGGAGGGCTAACAATGAGCAGTTCTTC | TRBJ2-1 | - | TRBD2 | TRBV20-1
CASSQSGLNYEQYF | TGTGCCAGCAGCCAATCGGGACTAAACTACGAGCAGTACTTC | TRBJ2-7 | many | TRBD2 | TRBV3-1
CASSLTGGTGELFF | TGTGCCAGCAGCCTTACGGGTGGGACCGGGGAGCTGTTTTTT | TRBJ2-2 | many | - | TRBV12-3/TRBV12-4
CASSFSGRDNQETQYF | TGTGCCAGCAGTTTTAGCGGGAGGGATAACCAAGAGACCCAGTACTTC | TRBJ2-5 | once | TRBD2 | TRBV28
CASSLAPTGGYQPQHF | TGCGCCAGCAGCTTGGCCCCCACAGGGGGGTATCAGCCCCAGCATTTT | TRBJ1-5 | - | TRBD1 | TRBV5-1
CASSQMLGPTNGYTF | TGCGCCAGCAGCCAGATGTTGGGGCCTACTAATGGCTACACCTTC | TRBJ1-2 | many | - | TRBV4-1
CASSYSRTSGRAGQETQYF | TGTGCCAGCAGTTACTCAAGGACTAGCGGGAGGGCGGGGCAAGAGACCCAGTACTTC | TRBJ2-5 | - | TRBD2 | TRBV6-6
CSASRLAGVHEQFF | TGCAGTGCCTCAAGACTAGCGGGAGTTCATGAGCAGTTCTTC | TRBJ2-1 | few | TRBD2 | TRBV20-1
CSAKSSGRASEQYF | TGCAGCGCCAAATCTAGCGGGAGGGCCAGCGAGCAGTACTTC | TRBJ2-7 | many | TRBD2 | TRBV29-1
CASSVLAGGLYEQYF | TGTGCCAGCAGCGTTCTAGCGGGCGGACTCTACGAGCAGTACTTC | TRBJ2-7 | - | TRBD2 | TRBV14
CASSLGLADGDTQYF | TGTGCCAGCAGTTTAGGTCTAGCGGATGGAGATACGCAGTATTTT | TRBJ2-3 | - | TRBD2 | TRBV28
CASSDRGYNEQFF | TGTGCCAGCAGTGATCGCGGGTACAATGAGCAGTTCTTC | TRBJ2-1 | - | - | TRBV2
CSARDRHEQYF | TGCAGTGCTAGAGATCGGCACGAGCAGTACTTC | TRBJ2-7 | many | - | TRBV20-1
CSARDLTVQETQYF | TGCAGTGCTAGAGATCTGACGGTCCAAGAGACCCAGTACTTC | TRBJ2-5 | many | - | TRBV20-1
CASSLDPRGTSTDTQYF | TGTGCCAGCAGTTTAGACCCACGAGGGACTAGCACAGATACGCAGTATTTT | TRBJ2-3 | many | - | TRBV27
CASSQGPYNEQFF | TGTGCCAGCTCGCAAGGTCCCTACAATGAGCAGTTCTTC | TRBJ2-1 | many | - | TRBV18
CASSQDFGIVLDGYTF | TGCGCCAGCAGCCAAGATTTTGGGATCGTTCTGGATGGCTACACCTTC | TRBJ1-2 | many | - | TRBV4-1
CASSPGTARPGANVLTF | TGTGCCAGCTCACCTGGGACAGCCAGGCCTGGGGCCAACGTCCTGACTTTC | TRBJ2-6 | few | TRBD1 | TRBV18
CSALGLAGGPDTQYF | TGCAGTGCCTTGGGACTAGCGGGAGGGCCCGATACGCAGTATTTT | TRBJ2-3 | - | TRBD2 | TRBV20-1
CASKQSPPSLEQYF | TGTGCCAGCAAGCAGTCCCCTCCTTCGCTCGAGCAGTACTTC | TRBJ2-7 | many | - | TRBV2
CASSIADVQETQYF | TGTGCCAGTAGTATAGCGGACGTCCAAGAGACCCAGTACTTC | TRBJ2-5 | few | - | TRBV19
CASSPVAVQETQYF | TGTGCCAGCTCACCGGTGGCAGTACAAGAGACCCAGTACTTC | TRBJ2-5 | many | - | TRBV18
CSARVRLNEQFF | TGCAGTGCTAGAGTGCGACTCAATGAGCAGTTCTTC | TRBJ2-1 | few | - | TRBV20-1
CSARVGQGFAEAFF | TGCAGTGCTAGAGTGGGACAGGGTTTCGCTGAAGCTTTCTTT | TRBJ1-1 | many | TRBD1 | TRBV20-1